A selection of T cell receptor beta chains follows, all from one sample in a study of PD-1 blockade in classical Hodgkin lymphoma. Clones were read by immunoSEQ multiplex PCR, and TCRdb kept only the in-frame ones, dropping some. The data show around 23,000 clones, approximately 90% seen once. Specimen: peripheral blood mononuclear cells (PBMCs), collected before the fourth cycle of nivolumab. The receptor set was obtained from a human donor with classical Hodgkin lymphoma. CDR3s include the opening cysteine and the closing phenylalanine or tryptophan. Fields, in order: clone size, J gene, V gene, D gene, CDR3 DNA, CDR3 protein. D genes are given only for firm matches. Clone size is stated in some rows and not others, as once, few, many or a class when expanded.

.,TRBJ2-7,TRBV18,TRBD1,TGTGCCAGCTCACCCTCAGGGGGCACCTACGAGCAGTACTTC,CASSPSGGTYEQYF
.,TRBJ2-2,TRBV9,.,TGTGCCAGCAGCGTAGTAAGCGGGCCCACCGGGGAGCTGTTTTTT,CASSVVSGPTGELFF
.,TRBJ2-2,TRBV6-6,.,TGTGCCAGCAGTACTCGGGGACCGCGGAACACCGGGGAGCTGTTTTTT,CASSTRGPRNTGELFF
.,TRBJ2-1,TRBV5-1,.,TGCGCCAGCAGCTTGTATGTGGGCTCGTCCTACAATGAGCAGTTCTTC,CASSLYVGSSYNEQFF
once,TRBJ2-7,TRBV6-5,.,TGTGCCAGCAGTTACTCCCGTAAGTGGAGCTCCTACGAGCAGTACTTC,CASSYSRKWSSYEQYF
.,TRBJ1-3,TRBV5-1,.,TGCGCCAGCAGCTTGGGGGCCTCTGGAAACACCATATATTTT,CASSLGASGNTIYF
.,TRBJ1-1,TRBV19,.,TGTGCCAGTAGGAACGCTGGGGCTGAAGCTTTCTTT,CASRNAGAEAFF
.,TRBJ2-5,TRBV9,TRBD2,TGTGCCAGCAGCATCGGGACTAGCCAAGAGACCCAGTACTTC,CASSIGTSQETQYF
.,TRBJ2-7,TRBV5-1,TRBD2,TGCGCCAGCACCTCGGGACTAGCGGAAAGCTCCTACGAGCAGTACTTC,CASTSGLAESSYEQYF
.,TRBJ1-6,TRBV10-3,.,TGTGCCATCAGTGTTAACTCTTCACCCCTCCACTTT,CAISVNSSPLHF
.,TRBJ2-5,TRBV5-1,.,TGCGCCAGCAGCTTCAGGAGGGGGCGAGAGACCCAGTACTTC,CASSFRRGRETQYF
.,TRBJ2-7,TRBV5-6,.,TGTGCCAGCAGCCTGTGGGACCACTACGAGCAGTACTTC,CASSLWDHYEQYF
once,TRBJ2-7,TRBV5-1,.,TGCGCCAGCAGCTTGGCCTTAGGAGCAACGCCGACCTACGAGCAGTACTTC,CASSLALGATPTYEQYF
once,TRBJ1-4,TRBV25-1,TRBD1,TGTGCCAGCAGTAAGAGGACAGGGGGAGACCTGTTTTTT,CASSKRTGGDLFF
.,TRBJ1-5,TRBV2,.,TGTGCCAGCAGTCAGCCCGGACAGTATAGCAATCAGCCCCAGCATTTT,CASSQPGQYSNQPQHF